The next 20 T cell receptor beta chains were all read from a single sample in a study of blood T cell repertoires in COVID-19. TCRdb keeps only in-frame clones here, not all; method: immunoSEQ multiplex PCR. The sample includes roughly 26,000 clones, approximately 94% of them seen just once. The sequencing sample was made of peripheral blood. These receptors were collected from a human donor with active COVID-19. The donor label of this sample is uncertain.

This chain connects TRBV28 to TRBJ2-2; TRBD2 matches 7 bases. The germline V gene encodes CDR1 MDHEN and CDR2 SYDVKM. V shed 3 bases and J 7 bases; nucleotides not matched to a gene: 5. The CDR3 covers 14 residues. In nucleotides, the CDR3 is TGTGCCAGCAGTTTTGGGCCGGGAGGCGGGGAGCTGTTTTTT. It encodes CASSFGPGGGELFF.

The J gene is TRBJ1-2, the V gene TRBV29-1; 10 bases align to TRBD1. Germline lookup yields CDR1 SQVTM and CDR2 ANQGSEA. V lost 4 bases and J lost 7; bases outside the gene matches: 6. This CDR3 spans 13 amino acids. The CDR3 is CSVVRDRGGGYTF. DNA of the CDR3: TGCAGCGTTGTACGGGACAGGGGAGGTGGCTACACCTTC.

The chain combines TRBV6-6 with TRBJ2-7; 13 nucleotides align to TRBD2. The CDR3 contains 21 residues. Trimming at V came to 6 bases and at J to 0 bases, leaving 20 bases not matched to a gene. Germline CDR1 MNHNY, CDR2 SVGAGI (reference sequence). For the CDR3, the DNA is TGTGCCAGCAGCCGGAGACAGACTAGCGGGAGGCCCAAGGGGGACTCCTACGAGCAGTACTTC. Protein: CASSRRQTSGRPKGDSYEQYF.

This chain joins TRBV18 and TRBJ2-1, with 8 nucleotides matching TRBD2. V lost 6 bases to trimming and J lost 4 bases; unmatched junction nucleotides: 11. Germline CDR1 reads KGHSH; CDR2 reads LQKENI. This CDR3 has 16 amino acids. CDR3 in amino acids: CASSEVLLAVYNEQFF. The CDR3 DNA follows: TGTGCCAGCTCCGAAGTTTTACTAGCGGTATACAATGAGCAGTTCTTC.

This chain links TRBV4-1 with TRBJ2-5, with 12 positions matching TRBD2. Germline V gene sequence: CDR1 MGHRA, CDR2 YSYEKL. The CDR3 has 15 residues. Trimming cost V 4 bases and J 2 bases; bases outside gene matches: 2. In DNA, the CDR3 is TGCGCCAGCAGCCCTAGCGGGGGGGAGCAAGAGACCCAGTACTTC. Amino acid sequence: CASSPSGGEQETQYF.

The chain employs TRBV4-3 and TRBJ1-6; D is undetermined. CDR1 LGHNA and CDR2 YSLEER come from the germline V gene. The CDR3 contains 14 residues. V gave up 0 bases and J gave up 9 bases, with 9 bases separating them. This CDR3 is CASSQESWASPLHF. The CDR3 coding sequence is TGCGCCAGCAGCCAAGAATCGTGGGCTTCACCCCTCCACTTT.

Regarding this clone: The sample carries other DNA sequences with the same CDR3. V gene TRBV6-5 combines with J gene TRBJ2-6, with D perhaps matching TRBD2 (6 bases). The CDR3 covers 15 residues. Trimming left V 2 bases short and J 1 base short, with 6 bases between. Per the germline V gene, CDR1 is MNHEY and CDR2 is SVGAGI. The CDR3 sequence: CASSYRGSGANVLTF. The CDR3 DNA sequence: TGTGCCAGCAGTTACCGGGGGTCTGGGGCCAACGTCCTGACTTTC.

The chain recombines TRBV7-8 with TRBJ2-3; TRBD2 agrees at 11 bases. Per the germline V gene, CDR1 is SGHVS and CDR2 is FQNEAQ. J was trimmed by 5 bases and V by 4 bases; bases with no gene match: 11. This CDR3 contains 17 residues. In nucleotides, the CDR3 is TGTGCCAGCAGCTCCCTGGTAGCGGGGGGGCGGGTAGATACGCAGTATTTT. Translating it yields CASSSLVAGGRVDTQYF.

The CDR3 is CASSPGGAETQYF. As DNA, the CDR3 is TGTGCCAGCAGCCCAGGGGGCGCAGAGACCCAGTACTTC. The V call is TRBV5-4, the J call TRBJ2-5; 8 nucleotides line up with TRBD1. Germline lookup yields CDR1 SGHNT and CDR2 YYREEE (reference sequence). The ends lost 4 bases at V and 4 bases at J; junction bases unmatched: 3. The CDR3 extends over 13 amino acids.

The V and J genes are TRBV30 and TRBJ1-6; a possible D gene is TRBD1 (6 bases). Germline CDR1 reads GTSNPN; CDR2 reads SVGIG (reference sequence). There are 16 residues in the CDR3. The ends were cut back, 5 bases at V and 0 bases at J, with 14 bases in the middle. The CDR3 protein is CAWRRGGGSYNSPLHF. The CDR3 nucleotides read TGTGCCTGGCGCCGAGGGGGGGGCTCCTATAATTCACCCCTCCACTTT.

The chain couples TRBV7-8 to TRBJ1-1; D is unclear. The V end was cut by 7 bases, the J end by 4 bases, with 13 bases between. This CDR3 region has 13 residues. The V gene's germline CDR1 is SGHVS and CDR2 FQNEAQ. The CDR3 DNA follows: TGTGCCAGCATCCCGGCCCGGGTCACTGAAGCTTTCTTT. Its translation is CASIPARVTEAFF.

The V call is TRBV6-5, the J call TRBJ2-7, with 9 nucleotides matching TRBD1. Trimming removed 4 bases from V and 5 bases from J; junction bases left unmatched: 6. Germline V gene sequence: CDR1 MNHEY, CDR2 SVGAGI. The CDR3 has 14 amino acids. As DNA, the CDR3 is TGTGCCAGCAGTTCCTGGGGACAGGGCGACGAGCAGTACTTC. It codes for CASSSWGQGDEQYF.

This clone was counted a few times. CDR3 sequence: CASSPPPGSGPDTEAFF. The CDR3, as DNA: TGTGCCAGCAGTCCCCCCCCAGGGTCGGGTCCGGACACTGAAGCTTTCTTT. The J gene is TRBJ1-1, the V gene TRBV28, with D maybe TRBD1 (5 bases). V was shortened by 5 bases and J by 3 bases, with 22 bases between the two germline ends. The CDR3 length is 17 residues. Germline V gene lookup returns CDR1 MDHEN and CDR2 SYDVKM.

In nucleotides, the CDR3 is TGCGCCAGCAGCCAGGTTACAGGGAGGGGTGGCTACACCTTC. Translated: CASSQVTGRGGYTF. The V and J genes are TRBV5-1 and TRBJ1-2, with D perhaps TRBD1 (6 bases). V gave up 4 bases and J gave up 7 bases, with 17 bases separating them. The germline V gene encodes CDR1 SGHRS and CDR2 YFSETQ. The CDR3 loop spans 14 amino acids.

The chain recombines TRBV18 with TRBJ1-4; 9 bases line up with TRBD1. This CDR3 spans 15 amino acids. CDR1 and CDR2 (germline): KGHSH, LQKENI. V lost 2 bases and J lost 7; bases outside the gene matches: 5. The CDR3, as DNA: TGTGCCAGCTCACCATCCACAGGGGGCGGTGAAAAACTGTTTTTT. Translating gives CASSPSTGGGEKLFF.

The chain recombines TRBV9 with TRBJ2-5; 14 bases fit TRBD2. Germline V gene sequence: CDR1 SGDLS, CDR2 YYNGEE. The CDR3 is made up of 17 amino acids. V lost 2 bases to trimming and J lost 1 base; unmatched junction nucleotides: 4. The CDR3 sequence is CASSVPTSGGAQETQYF. CDR3 in DNA: TGTGCCAGCAGCGTTCCGACTAGCGGGGGGGCCCAAGAGACCCAGTACTTC.

The genes are TRBV30 and TRBJ1-6; perhaps TRBD1 as D (5 bases). Germline CDR1 reads GTSNPN; CDR2 reads SVGIG (reference sequence). V was shortened by 3 bases and J by 8 bases, with 17 bases between the two germline ends. The CDR3 is 15 amino acids. The CDR3 reads CAWSRRDSGDSPLHF. CDR3 coding DNA: TGTGCCTGGAGCCGCCGGGACTCCGGAGATTCACCCCTCCACTTT.

The genes are TRBV5-4 and TRBJ2-5; 8 bases map to TRBD1. CDR1 and CDR2 from the germline V gene are SGHNT and YYREEE (reference sequence). This CDR3 spans 15 amino acids. Germline trimming cut 0 bases from V and 7 bases from J; bases unmatched to any gene: 8. The CDR3 DNA reads as TGTGCCAGCAGCTTGGACTCCAGGGGGCCTGGGACCCAGTACTTC. This gives the protein CASSLDSRGPGTQYF.

By sample share, this clone is medium-sized. The chain recombines TRBV19 with TRBJ2-7, with D possibly being TRBD2 (6 bases). Looked up from germline, CDR1 is LNHDA and CDR2 is SQIVND (reference sequence). V shed 3 bases and J shed 0 bases, with 21 bases lying between them. The CDR3 length is 18 residues. DNA for the CDR3: TGTGCCAGTAGTATCGCTTCATCGGGAGCCCGGAGCTCCTACGAGCAGTACTTC. Amino acids: CASSIASSGARSSYEQYF.

The chain links TRBV4-3 to TRBJ1-2, with TRBD1 matching 7 bases. Per the germline V gene, CDR1 is LGHNA and CDR2 is YSLEER. V was pared by 2 bases and J by 5 bases, with 5 bases of the junction left unmatched. CDR3 length: 14 residues. This chain's CDR3 is CASSQPGQSYGYTF. The CDR3 coding sequence is TGCGCCAGCAGCCAACCGGGACAGAGTTATGGCTACACCTTC.